This entry describes one T cell receptor beta chain. V lost 6 bases, J lost 4 bases, and 6 bases stayed unmatched. This CDR3 spans 15 amino acids. Per germline, CDR1 MNHEY and CDR2 SMNVEV (reference sequence). This record belongs to a study of blood T cell repertoires in COVID-19. In the original analysis: Reference gene primer amplification yielded estimated nucleated cell counts. Produced via immunoSEQ multiplex PCR; TCRdb's table is partial and in-frame only. The DNA gave D and trimming, while V, J and clone size come from that table. Of roughly 120,000 clones listed, around 78% were seen once; the top ten hold 2% to 2.5%.

What was sequenced was peripheral blood. This clonotype was obtained from a man under 40 with acute or convalescent COVID-19. The chain couples TRBV27 to TRBJ2-1; TRBD2 agrees at 10 bases. CDR3 coding DNA: TGTGCCAGCAGCCCTTGGACTAGCGGATACAATGAGCAGTTCTTC. Residues: CASSPWTSGYNEQFF.